The 20 T cell receptor beta chains below all came from one sample that was sequenced in a study of response to subunit inactivated influenza vaccine. TCRdb reanalysed the RT-PCR reads using MiXCR and keeps one entry per CDR3 protein. The sample consists of around 200,000 distinct CDR3 sequences, approximately 9.2% of them appearing once. The input for sequencing was non-naive T cells sorted from PBMCs, taken on the day of vaccination. These receptors were collected from a man between 50 and 59 years old who received an inactivated influenza vaccine.

This clonotype appeared many times. This chain connects TRBV27 to TRBJ2-3; D is undetermined. Germline CDR1 is MNHEY and CDR2 is SMNVEV (reference sequence). Deletions cut 3 bases from V and 2 bases from J, with 12 bases between. The CDR3 runs 15 residues. In nucleotides, the CDR3 is TGTGCCAGCAGTTTTCTTAATAGTATCACAGATACGCAGTATTTT. Its translation: CASSFLNSITDTQYF.

The CDR3: CASSPGVGELFF. The CDR3, as DNA: TGTGCCAGTAGTCCGGGTGTCGGGGAGCTGTTTTTT. The V gene is TRBV19, the J gene TRBJ2-2; D is unresolved. The germline CDR1 and CDR2 sequences are LNHDA and SQIVND (reference sequence). V lost 5 bases and J 7 bases, leaving 8 bases between the germline ends. The CDR3 covers 12 residues. The whole variable domain, filled in from reference TRBV19 and TRBJ2-2, reads DGGITQSPKYLFRKEGQNVTLSCEQNLNHDAMYWYRQDPGQGLRLIYYSQIVNDFQKGDIAEGYSVSREKKESFPLTVTSAQKNPTAFYLCASSPGVGELFFGEGSRLTVL.

This clonotype came up many times. The chain recombines TRBV5-1 with TRBJ2-3; 8 nucleotides line up with TRBD2. Per the germline V gene, CDR1 is SGHRS and CDR2 is YFSETQ. V dropped 2 bases and J dropped 0; count of bases not matched to a gene: 8. The length of the CDR3 is 17 residues. This CDR3 is CASSLGPASGSTDTQYF. In DNA form, the CDR3 reads TGCGCCAGCAGCTTAGGACCGGCTAGCGGGAGCACAGATACGCAGTATTTT.

There are a few counts of this clonotype. This rearrangement joins TRBV30 to TRBJ2-3, with 7 bases lining up with TRBD2. Trimming took 0 bases from V and 1 from J; bases not matched to a gene: 13. The CDR3 is 18 amino acids. In germline, CDR1 is GTSNPN, CDR2 SVGIG (reference sequence). The CDR3 loop is CAWSVRAWGRGRTDTQYF. CDR3 in DNA: TGTGCCTGGAGTGTGAGAGCGTGGGGGAGGGGTCGCACAGATACGCAGTATTTT.

The chain combines TRBV18 with TRBJ2-3, with 7 bases lining up with TRBD1. Germline V gene sequence: CDR1 KGHSH, CDR2 LQKENI. The CDR3 is made up of 16 amino acids. V gave up 8 bases and J gave up 2 bases; unmatched junction bases: 13. CDR3: CASTGATKYPTDTQYF. The CDR3 DNA follows: TGTGCCAGCACAGGGGCTACCAAATATCCCACAGATACGCAGTATTTT.

This clonotype was detected ten times or more. The J gene is TRBJ2-3, the V gene TRBV20-1; a possible D gene is TRBD2 (5 bases). Per the germline V gene, CDR1 is DFQATT and CDR2 is SNEGSKA (reference sequence). Trimming removed 1 base at V and 2 bases at J, with 19 bases between. This CDR3 has 17 amino acids. CDR3 nucleotide sequence: TGCAGTGCTAGAGCCATCGGTGCGGACTTTCACACAGATACGCAGTATTTT. This gives the protein CSARAIGADFHTDTQYF.

V gene TRBV9 combines with J gene TRBJ2-7; 12 bases map to TRBD1. CDR1 and CDR2 (germline): SGDLS, YYNGEE. The trim removed 1 base at V and 5 bases at J, leaving 7 bases unmatched. CDR3 length: 16 residues. CDR3 in amino acids: CASSVRPGQGANEQYF. In nucleotides, the CDR3 is TGTGCCAGCAGCGTAAGACCGGGACAGGGGGCGAACGAGCAGTACTTC.

This chain uses TRBV6-2 or TRBV6-3 with TRBJ2-5; 8 bases agree with TRBD2. CDR1 and CDR2 from the germline V gene are MNHEY and SVGEGT. This CDR3 comprises 15 residues. Germline trimming cut 6 bases from V and 7 bases from J; bases unmatched to any gene: 13. This CDR3 is CASRPSSGRGSTQYF. The CDR3, as DNA: TGTGCCAGCAGACCTTCAAGCGGGAGAGGATCGACCCAGTACTTC.

Turning to this clonotype: A read error may be the cause here, since a much bigger clone is one base away. The chain carries TRBV29-1 and TRBJ2-5; the D gene is possibly TRBD1 (5 bases). Trimming removed 8 bases from V and 4 bases from J, with 14 bases in between. This CDR3 contains 12 residues. Germline loops: CDR1 SQVTM, CDR2 ANQGSEA. The CDR3 loop reads CSIRQSLETQYF. CDR3 nucleotide sequence: TGCAGCATTAGACAGAGCCTAGAGACCCAGTACTTC.

This clonotype was seen many times. V is TRBV14 and J is TRBJ1-1, with TRBD1 as a possible D gene (6 bases). V was cut by 5 bases and J by 3 bases, with 13 bases left in between. This CDR3 comprises 14 residues. Germline V gives CDR1 SGHDN, CDR2 FVKESK. CDR3 sequence (DNA): TGTGCCAGCAGCGTCCAGGGGAGATACACTGAAGCTTTCTTT. It yields the protein CASSVQGRYTEAFF.

This clonotype has only a few counts. V is TRBV5-1 and J is TRBJ2-1, with 8 bases that match TRBD2. There are 16 residues in the CDR3. The germline CDR1 and CDR2 sequences are SGHRS and YFSETQ. Unmatched junction bases numbered 9, after V lost 7 bases and J lost 0 bases. DNA for the CDR3: TGCGCCAGCGCGGGGGGTGGGCGGGCCTCCTACAATGAGCAGTTCTTC. Protein product: CASAGGGRASYNEQFF. Looking up the rest from reference TRBV5-1 and TRBJ2-1 gives the full variable domain: KAGVTQTPRYLIKTRGQQVTLSCSPISGHRSVSWYQQTPGQGLQFLFEYFSETQRNKGNFPGRFSGRQFSNSRSEMNVSTLELGDSALYLCASAGGGRASYNEQFFGPGTRLTVL.

This clonotype was detected many times. This chain uses TRBV7-2 with TRBJ1-1; the D is unclear. Looked up from germline, CDR1 is SGHTA and CDR2 is FQGNSA. Trimming left V 2 bases short and J 6 bases short, with 10 bases between. This CDR3 contains 13 residues. CDR3 sequence (DNA): TGTGCCAGCAGCTTAAACGATATTTCTGAAGCTTTCTTT. Its protein product is CASSLNDISEAFF.

This clonotype was seen only a few times. The chain recombines TRBV5-1 with TRBJ1-1; 7 bases are shared with TRBD1. In germline, CDR1 is SGHRS, CDR2 YFSETQ. The CDR3 is made up of 14 amino acids. The ends lost 7 bases at V and 2 bases at J; junction bases unmatched: 8. The CDR3 sequence: CASSTGTVNTEAFF. Here the CDR3 DNA reads TGCGCCAGCTCGACCGGGACAGTAAACACTGAAGCTTTCTTT.

The chain recombines TRBV28 with TRBJ2-7, with 7 bases matching TRBD1. The CDR3 consists of 14 residues. The V segment lost 6 bases and the J segment 3 bases; nucleotides outside the gene matches: 8. Germline V lookup: CDR1 MDHEN, CDR2 SYDVKM. Here the CDR3 DNA reads TGTGCCAGCAGAGACTCGGGACAGAACTACGAGCAGTACTTC. As protein: CASRDSGQNYEQYF.

In its sample, this clonotype was seen a few times. The genes are TRBV6-1 and TRBJ1-5, with a possible D match to TRBD1 (5 bases). The V gene lost 11 bases and the J gene lost 0 bases, with 11 bases spanning the gap. This CDR3 spans 13 amino acids. CDR1 and CDR2 (germline): MNHNS, SASEGT. The CDR3 region has the DNA TGTGCCGCCGGGGGGGGTAGCAATCAGCCCCAGCATTTT. Its translation: CAAGGGSNQPQHF.

V gene TRBV7-9 combines with J gene TRBJ2-4; D call uncertain. The CDR3 is 16 amino acids. From germline, CDR1 is SEHNR and CDR2 FQNEAQ (reference sequence). V was shortened by 1 base and J by 3 bases, with 13 bases between the two germline ends. CDR3 bases: TGTGCCAGCAGCTTAGGAGACCCCGGCGGCAAAAACATTCAGTACTTC. Its protein is CASSLGDPGGKNIQYF.

This clonotype showed up many times. This rearrangement joins TRBV7-2 to TRBJ2-3, with TRBD2 matching over 9 bases. The length of the CDR3 is 16 residues. Germline V gives CDR1 SGHTA, CDR2 FQGNSA. After removal of 5 bases from V and 0 bases from J, the junction contained 6 bases not matched to a gene. This CDR3 reads CASSIRLAASTDTQYF. The CDR3 region has the DNA TGTGCCAGCAGCATCCGACTAGCGGCTAGCACAGATACGCAGTATTTT.

This chain uses TRBV20-1 with TRBJ2-3; perhaps TRBD2 as D (7 bases). The CDR3 sequence is 13 residues long. Germline CDR1 is DFQATT and CDR2 is SNEGSKA (reference sequence). The CDR3 sequence: CTTGGARADTQYF. CDR3 bases: TGCACCACTGGGGGGGCGAGGGCAGATACGCAGTATTTT.

This clonotype was detected once. The CDR3 sequence: CASSEEVNFEQYF. DNA of the CDR3: TGTGCCAGCAGTGAGGAGGTGAACTTCGAGCAGTACTTC. This chain connects TRBV2 to TRBJ2-7; weak D call: TRBD2 (5 bases). V lost 3 bases and J lost 6, with 12 bases in between. The CDR3 is 13 amino acids. CDR1 is SNHLY, CDR2 FYNNEI, per germline.

This clonotype was found a few times. The chain joins TRBV4-2 to TRBJ1-5; D gene ambiguous. The length of the CDR3 is 14 residues. Per the germline V gene, CDR1 is LGHNA and CDR2 is YNFKEQ. V gave up 0 bases and J gave up 3 bases, with 6 bases separating them. In DNA, the CDR3 is TGTGCCAGCAGCCAAGATTACGCCAATCAGCCCCAGCATTTT. Amino acids: CASSQDYANQPQHF.